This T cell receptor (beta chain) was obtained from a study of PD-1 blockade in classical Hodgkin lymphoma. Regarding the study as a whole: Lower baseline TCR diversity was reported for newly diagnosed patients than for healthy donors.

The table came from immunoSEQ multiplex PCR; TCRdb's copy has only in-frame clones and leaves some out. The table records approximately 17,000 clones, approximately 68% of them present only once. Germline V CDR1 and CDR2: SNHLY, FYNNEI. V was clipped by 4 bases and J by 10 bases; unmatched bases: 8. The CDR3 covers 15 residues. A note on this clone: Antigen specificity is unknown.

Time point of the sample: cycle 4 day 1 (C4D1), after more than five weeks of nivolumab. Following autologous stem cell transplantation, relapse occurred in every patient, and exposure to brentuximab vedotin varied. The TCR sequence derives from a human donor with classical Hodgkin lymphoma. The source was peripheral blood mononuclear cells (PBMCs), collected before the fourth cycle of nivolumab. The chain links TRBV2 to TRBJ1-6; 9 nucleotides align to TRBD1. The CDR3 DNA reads TGTGCCAGCAGTGCAACGGGACAGGGCGAATCACCCCTCCACTTT. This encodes CASSATGQGESPLHF.